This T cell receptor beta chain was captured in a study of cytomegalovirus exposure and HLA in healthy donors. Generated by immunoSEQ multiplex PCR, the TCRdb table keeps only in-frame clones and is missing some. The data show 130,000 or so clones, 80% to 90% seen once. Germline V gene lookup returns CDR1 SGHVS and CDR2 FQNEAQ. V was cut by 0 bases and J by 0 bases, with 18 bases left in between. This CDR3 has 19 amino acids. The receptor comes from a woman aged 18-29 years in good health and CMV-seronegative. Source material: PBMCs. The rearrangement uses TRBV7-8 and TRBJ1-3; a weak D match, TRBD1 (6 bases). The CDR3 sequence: CASSLAYLGEGGSGNTIYF. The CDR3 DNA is TGTGCCAGCAGCTTAGCCTACTTGGGGGAGGGGGGCTCTGGAAACACCATATATTTT.